The present TCR beta chain was sequenced within a study of Ad26.COV2.S vaccination and SARS-CoV-2 variants. This CDR3 contains 15 residues. Germline lookup yields CDR1 MNHEY and CDR2 SVGAGI. Trimming shortened V by 5 bases and J by 2 bases, and 16 bases separated the two germline ends. TCRdb's table, derived via immunoSEQ multiplex PCR, lists solely in-frame clones and lacks some. In the table there are almost 400,000 clones, 89% of which are singletons. As to treatment: 19 received Ad26.COV2.S at low or high dose, single or two shots; 5 received placebo; per-sample allocation not given. Sample collection was performed on day 63 after the first vaccine or placebo injection. The sample holds one count of this clone.

This TCR derives from a person aged 18-65 years who received the Ad26.COV2.S COVID-19 vaccine or a placebo. The sequenced sample was peripheral blood, obtained in a trial of Ad26.COV2.S vaccine versus placebo. V gene TRBV6-5 combines with J gene TRBJ2-7; D is perhaps TRBD1 (6 bases). The CDR3 DNA reads as TGTGCCAGCAGTCGGCTTAGGGGGAAAACCTACGAGCAGTACTTC. Its protein is CASSRLRGKTYEQYF.